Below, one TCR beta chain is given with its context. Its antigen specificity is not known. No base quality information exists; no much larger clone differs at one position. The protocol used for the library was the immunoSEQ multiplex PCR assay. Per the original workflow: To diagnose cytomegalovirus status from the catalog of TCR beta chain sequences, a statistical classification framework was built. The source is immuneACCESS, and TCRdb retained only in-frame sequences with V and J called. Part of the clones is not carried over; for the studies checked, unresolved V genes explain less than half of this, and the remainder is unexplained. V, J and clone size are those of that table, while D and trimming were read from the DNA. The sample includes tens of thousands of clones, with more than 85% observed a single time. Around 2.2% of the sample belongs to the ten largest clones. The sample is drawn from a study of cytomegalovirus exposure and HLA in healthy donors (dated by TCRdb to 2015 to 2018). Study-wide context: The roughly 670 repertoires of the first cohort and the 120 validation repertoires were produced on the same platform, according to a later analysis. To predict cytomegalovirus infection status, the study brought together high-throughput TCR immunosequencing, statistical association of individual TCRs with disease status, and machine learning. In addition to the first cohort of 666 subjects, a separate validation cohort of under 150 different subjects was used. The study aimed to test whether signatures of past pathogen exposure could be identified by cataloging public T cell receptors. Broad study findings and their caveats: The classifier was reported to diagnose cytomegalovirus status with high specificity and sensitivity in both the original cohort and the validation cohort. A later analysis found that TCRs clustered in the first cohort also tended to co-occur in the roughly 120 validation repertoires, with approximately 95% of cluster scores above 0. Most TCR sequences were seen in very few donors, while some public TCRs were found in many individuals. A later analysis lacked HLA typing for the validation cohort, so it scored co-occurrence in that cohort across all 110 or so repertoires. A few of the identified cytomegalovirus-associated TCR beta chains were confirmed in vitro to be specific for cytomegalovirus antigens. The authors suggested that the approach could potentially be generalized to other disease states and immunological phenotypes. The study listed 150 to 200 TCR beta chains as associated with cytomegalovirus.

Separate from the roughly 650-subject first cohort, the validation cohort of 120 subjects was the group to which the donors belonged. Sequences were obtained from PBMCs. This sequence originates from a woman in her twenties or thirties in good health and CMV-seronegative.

The nucleotide sequence is TGTGCCAGCAGCCCGGACAGGGGAGGGCAAGAGACCCAGTACTTC. Translated, this gives CASSPDRGGQETQYF. Rearrangement joined TRBV6-6 to TRBJ2-5, with 9 middle bases fitting TRBD1. CDR1 MNHNY and CDR2 SVGAGI are derived from the germline V gene (reference sequence). From its cysteine to its phenylalanine, the CDR3 spans 15 amino acids. Only the CDR3 DNA is retained, 45 bases long and in frame from the first base. V is pruned by 6 bases and J by 2 bases, leaving 7 bases of the junction without a gene match.